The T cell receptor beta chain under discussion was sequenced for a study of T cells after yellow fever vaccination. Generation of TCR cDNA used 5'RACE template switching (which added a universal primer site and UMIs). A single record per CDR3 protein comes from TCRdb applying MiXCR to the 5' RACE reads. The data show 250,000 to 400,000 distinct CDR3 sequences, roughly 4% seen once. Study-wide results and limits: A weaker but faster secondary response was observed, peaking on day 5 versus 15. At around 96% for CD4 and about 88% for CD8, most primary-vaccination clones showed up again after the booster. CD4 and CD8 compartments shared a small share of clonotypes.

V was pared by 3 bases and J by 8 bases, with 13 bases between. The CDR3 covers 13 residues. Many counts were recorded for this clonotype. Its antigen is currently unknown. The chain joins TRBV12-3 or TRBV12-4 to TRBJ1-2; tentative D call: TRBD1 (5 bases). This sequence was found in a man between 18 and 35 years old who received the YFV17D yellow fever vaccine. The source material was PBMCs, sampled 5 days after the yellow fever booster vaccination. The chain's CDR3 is CASSLLQGGGYTF. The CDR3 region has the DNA TGTGCCAGCAGTTTGCTCCAGGGAGGGGGCTACACCTTC.